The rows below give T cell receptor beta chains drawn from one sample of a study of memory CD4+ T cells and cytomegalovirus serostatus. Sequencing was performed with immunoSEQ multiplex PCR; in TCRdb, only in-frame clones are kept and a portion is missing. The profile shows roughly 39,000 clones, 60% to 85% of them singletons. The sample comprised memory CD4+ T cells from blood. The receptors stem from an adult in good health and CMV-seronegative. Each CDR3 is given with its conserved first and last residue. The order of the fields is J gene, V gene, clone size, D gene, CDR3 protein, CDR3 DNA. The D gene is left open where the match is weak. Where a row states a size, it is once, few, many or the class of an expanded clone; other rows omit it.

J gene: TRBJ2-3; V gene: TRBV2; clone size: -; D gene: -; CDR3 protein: CASSDETTGVRTDTQYF; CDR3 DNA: TGTGCCAGCAGTGACGAGACTACGGGGGTGAGGACAGATACGCAGTATTTT
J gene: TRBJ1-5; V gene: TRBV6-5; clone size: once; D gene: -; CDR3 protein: CASSSGEAYQPQHF; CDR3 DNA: TGTGCCAGCAGTTCGGGGGAGGCCTATCAGCCCCAGCATTTT
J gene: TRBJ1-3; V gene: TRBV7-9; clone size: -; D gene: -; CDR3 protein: CASSPKRRYSGNTIYF; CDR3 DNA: TGTGCCAGCAGCCCCAAGCGACGGTACTCTGGAAACACCATATATTTT
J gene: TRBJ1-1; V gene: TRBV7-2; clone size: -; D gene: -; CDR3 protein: CASSLILRGNTEAFF; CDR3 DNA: TGTGCCAGCAGCTTAATTCTCAGGGGGAACACTGAAGCTTTCTTT
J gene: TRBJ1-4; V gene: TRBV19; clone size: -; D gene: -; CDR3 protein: CASSETGATNEKLFF; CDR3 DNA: TGTGCCAGTAGTGAAACGGGTGCAACTAATGAAAAACTGTTTTTT
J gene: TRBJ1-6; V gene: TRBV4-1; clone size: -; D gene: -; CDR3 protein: CASSQDPAQGGNSPLHF; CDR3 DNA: TGCGCCAGCAGCCAAGATCCGGCACAGGGTGGCAATTCACCCCTCCACTTT
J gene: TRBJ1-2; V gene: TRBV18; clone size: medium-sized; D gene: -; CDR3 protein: CASSSSGLQGNGYTF; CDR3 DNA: TGTGCCAGCTCAAGTTCCGGGCTCCAGGGAAATGGCTACACCTTC
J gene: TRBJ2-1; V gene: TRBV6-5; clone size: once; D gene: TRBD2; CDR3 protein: CASRPTSGGAGEQFF; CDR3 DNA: TGTGCCAGCAGACCAACTAGCGGGGGGGCCGGTGAGCAGTTCTTC
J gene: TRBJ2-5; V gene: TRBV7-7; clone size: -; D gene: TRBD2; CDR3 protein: CASSLGLAGGQETQYF; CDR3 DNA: TGTGCTAGCAGCTTAGGACTAGCGGGGGGTCAAGAGACCCAGTACTTC
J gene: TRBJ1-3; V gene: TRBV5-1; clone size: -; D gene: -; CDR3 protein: CASSPIVAGGNTIYF; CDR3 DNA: TGCGCCAGCAGCCCAATTGTTGCGGGAGGAAACACCATATATTTT
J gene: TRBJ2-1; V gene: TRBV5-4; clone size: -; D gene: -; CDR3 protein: CASSLDGSSYNEQFF; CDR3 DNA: TGTGCCAGCAGCTTGGACGGTAGCTCCTACAATGAGCAGTTCTTC
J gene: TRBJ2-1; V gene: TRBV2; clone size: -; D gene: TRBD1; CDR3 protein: CASVTGTADYNEQFF; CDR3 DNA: TGTGCCAGCGTTACCGGGACAGCCGATTACAATGAGCAGTTCTTC
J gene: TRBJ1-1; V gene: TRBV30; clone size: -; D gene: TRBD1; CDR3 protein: CAWIAGTGNSGAFF; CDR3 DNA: TGTGCCTGGATCGCCGGGACAGGGAACTCCGGCGCTTTCTTT
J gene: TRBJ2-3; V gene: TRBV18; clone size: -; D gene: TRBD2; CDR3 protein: CASSPPAGGPGDTQYF; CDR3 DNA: TGTGCCAGCTCACCACCGGCGGGGGGGCCTGGAGATACGCAGTATTTT
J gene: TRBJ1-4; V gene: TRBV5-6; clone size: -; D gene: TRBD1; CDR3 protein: CASSWTGGKDEKLFF; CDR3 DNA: TGTGCCAGCAGTTGGACAGGGGGCAAAGATGAAAAACTGTTTTTT
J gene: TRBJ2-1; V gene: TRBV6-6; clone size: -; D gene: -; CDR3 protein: CASSYEGRSYNEQFF; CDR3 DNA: TGTGCCAGCAGTTACGAGGGCCGTTCCTACAATGAGCAGTTCTTC
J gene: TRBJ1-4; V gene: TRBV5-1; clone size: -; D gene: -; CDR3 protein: CASTSALGNEKLFF; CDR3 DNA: TGCGCCAGCACCTCAGCCTTGGGGAATGAAAAACTGTTTTTT
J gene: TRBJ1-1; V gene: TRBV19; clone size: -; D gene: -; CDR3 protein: CASSNSVYTEAFF; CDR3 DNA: TGTGCCAGTAGTAACAGTGTCTACACTGAAGCTTTCTTT
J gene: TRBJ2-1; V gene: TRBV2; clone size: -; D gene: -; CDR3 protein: CASRPGASRNEQFF; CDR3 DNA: TGTGCCAGCAGGCCAGGGGCGTCTCGCAATGAGCAGTTCTTC
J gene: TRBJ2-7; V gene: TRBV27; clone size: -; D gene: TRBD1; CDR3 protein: CASRTRPTGSYEQYF; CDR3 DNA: TGTGCCAGCAGAACCAGACCGACAGGGAGCTACGAGCAGTACTTC
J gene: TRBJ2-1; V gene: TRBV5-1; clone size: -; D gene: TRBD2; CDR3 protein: CASSDSSGASYNEQFF; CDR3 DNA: TGCGCCAGCAGCGACTCTAGCGGGGCGTCGTACAATGAGCAGTTCTTC
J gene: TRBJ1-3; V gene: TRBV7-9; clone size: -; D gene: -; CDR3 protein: CASSLGTSSGNTIYF; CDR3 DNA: TGTGCCAGCAGCTTGGGCACGAGCTCTGGAAACACCATATATTTT
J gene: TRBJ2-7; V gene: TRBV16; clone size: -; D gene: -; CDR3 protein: CASSRHSNRAPQQYF; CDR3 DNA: TGTGCCAGCAGCCGACACTCCAACAGGGCCCCCCAGCAGTACTTC
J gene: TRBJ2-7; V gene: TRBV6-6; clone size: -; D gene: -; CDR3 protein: CATQGTDHYEQYF; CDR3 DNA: TGTGCCACACAGGGTACGGACCATTACGAGCAGTACTTC
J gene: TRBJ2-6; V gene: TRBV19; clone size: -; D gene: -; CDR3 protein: CASSTGRVVGANVLTF; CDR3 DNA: TGTGCCAGTAGTACAGGGAGAGTGGTTGGGGCCAACGTCCTGACTTTC
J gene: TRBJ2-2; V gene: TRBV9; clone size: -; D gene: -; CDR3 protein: CASSVVHTGELFF; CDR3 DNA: TGTGCCAGCAGCGTAGTTCACACCGGGGAGCTGTTTTTT
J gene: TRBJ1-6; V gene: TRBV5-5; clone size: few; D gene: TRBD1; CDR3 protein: CASSLGQGNNSPLHF; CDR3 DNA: TGTGCCAGCAGCTTGGGACAGGGGAATAATTCACCCCTCCACTTT
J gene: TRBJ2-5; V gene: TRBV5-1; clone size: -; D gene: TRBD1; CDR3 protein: CASSLAGQGETQYF; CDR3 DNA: TGCGCCAGCAGCTTGGCCGGACAGGGGGAGACCCAGTACTTC
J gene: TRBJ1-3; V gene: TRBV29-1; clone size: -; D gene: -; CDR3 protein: CSVEGGNTIYF; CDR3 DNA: TGCAGCGTGGAGGGGGGAAACACCATATATTTT
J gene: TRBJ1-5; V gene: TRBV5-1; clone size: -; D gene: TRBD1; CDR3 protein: CASSSGQGSAQPQHF; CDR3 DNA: TGCGCCAGCAGCTCCGGACAGGGTTCGGCTCAGCCCCAGCATTTT
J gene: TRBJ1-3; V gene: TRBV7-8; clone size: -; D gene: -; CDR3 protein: CASSKGQHSGNTIYF; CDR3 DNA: TGTGCCAGCAGCAAGGGACAACACTCTGGAAACACCATATATTTT
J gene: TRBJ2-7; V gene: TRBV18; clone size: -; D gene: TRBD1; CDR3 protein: CASSSSGGQASYEQYF; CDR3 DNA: TGTGCCAGCTCATCGAGTGGTGGACAGGCCTCCTACGAGCAGTACTTC
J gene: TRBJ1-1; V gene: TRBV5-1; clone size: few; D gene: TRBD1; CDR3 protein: CASSLLQGAGETEAFF; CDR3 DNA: TGCGCCAGCAGCTTGCTACAGGGGGCTGGGGAAACTGAAGCTTTCTTT
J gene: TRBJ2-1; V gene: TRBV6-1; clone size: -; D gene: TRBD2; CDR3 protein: CASRLAGIDNEQFF; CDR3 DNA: TGTGCCAGCAGACTAGCGGGGATAGATAATGAGCAGTTCTTC
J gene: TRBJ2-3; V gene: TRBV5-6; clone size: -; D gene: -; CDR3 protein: CASSREYTQYF; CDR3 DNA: TGTGCCAGCAGCCGGGAGTATACGCAGTATTTT
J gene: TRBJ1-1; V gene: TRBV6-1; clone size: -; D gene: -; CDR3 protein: CASRDTDSWTEAFF; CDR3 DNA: TGTGCCAGCAGGGACACAGACAGTTGGACTGAAGCTTTCTTT
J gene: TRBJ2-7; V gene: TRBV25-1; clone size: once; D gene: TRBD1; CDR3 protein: CASHPSPGTGVHEQYF; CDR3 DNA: TGTGCCAGTCACCCTTCCCCCGGGACAGGGGTCCACGAGCAGTACTTC